A single sample is the source of the 20 T cell receptor beta chains below, sequenced in a study of PD-1 blockade in mismatch repair-deficient tumors. This table comes from immunoSEQ multiplex PCR, and its TCRdb copy is limited to in-frame clones, with some not included. The profile shows some 14,000 clones, around 86% of them singletons. These TCRs are of unknown antigen specificity. Indicated time point: identical approximately 11-day culture without peptide (control). The sample was cells cultured in vitro, taken from a patient treated with pembrolizumab. The receptors were sampled from an adult with mismatch repair-deficient cancer.

The chain is built from TRBV7-6 and TRBJ2-5; TRBD2 matches at 15 bases. CDR3 length: 21 amino acids. In germline, CDR1 is SGHVS, CDR2 FNYEAQ. V shed 6 bases and J 2 bases; nucleotides not matched to a gene: 19. The CDR3 reads CASSPIPPGTSGGISQETQYF. The CDR3 bases are TGTGCCAGCAGTCCGATACCACCCGGGACTAGCGGGGGGATTTCTCAAGAGACCCAGTACTTC.

The V call is TRBV5-4, the J call TRBJ2-3; 8 bases align to TRBD2. CDR3 length equals 14 residues. Germline CDR1 is SGHNT and CDR2 is YYREEE (reference sequence). Trimming took 2 bases from V and 3 from J; bases not matched to a gene: 2. The CDR3 sequence is CASSFRGGTDTQYF. As DNA, the CDR3 is TGTGCCAGCAGCTTCCGGGGGGGAACAGATACGCAGTATTTT.

This clone was seen once. The rearrangement uses TRBV6-5 and TRBJ2-1; 7 bases map to TRBD1. The CDR3 contains 16 residues. J was trimmed by 8 bases and V by 4 bases; bases with no gene match: 14. The germline V gene encodes CDR1 MNHEY and CDR2 SVGAGI. The CDR3 is CASSSPETGTRDEQFF. CDR3 sequence (DNA): TGTGCCAGCAGTTCCCCGGAGACAGGGACCCGCGATGAGCAGTTCTTC.

J is TRBJ2-7 and V is TRBV28; no clear D gene. Trimming took off 2 bases at V and 4 bases at J, with 6 bases between the two ends. Looked up from germline, CDR1 is MDHEN and CDR2 is SYDVKM. The CDR3 sequence is 12 residues long. The CDR3 protein is CASSLTVYEQYF. The CDR3 DNA is TGTGCCAGCAGTTTAACGGTTTACGAGCAGTACTTC.

The chain recombines TRBV5-5 with TRBJ2-5; D perhaps matches TRBD2 (5 bases). The CDR3 contains 12 residues. Germline V gene sequence: CDR1 SGHKS, CDR2 YYEKEE (reference sequence). V was pared by 0 bases and J by 7 bases, with 7 bases between. CDR3 bases: TGTGCCAGCAGCTTGGGGGAGCGGACCCAGTACTTC. This gives the protein CASSLGERTQYF.

The J gene is TRBJ2-1, the V gene TRBV18; the match to TRBD2 covers 10 bases. CDR3 size: 15 residues. Losses at the gene ends were 6 bases for V and 8 bases for J; bases not matched to a gene: 10. Germline CDR1 reads KGHSH; CDR2 reads LQKENI. CDR3 sequence (DNA): TGTGCCAGCTCGGGGCTAGCGGGAGCCGAGGATGAGCAGTTCTTC. Translating it yields CASSGLAGAEDEQFF.

This clone was seen a few times. V gene TRBV2 combines with J gene TRBJ2-7; 8 positions agree with TRBD2. Germline V gene lookup returns CDR1 SNHLY and CDR2 FYNNEI. The CDR3 contains 13 residues. J was trimmed by 3 bases and V by 7 bases; bases with no gene match: 5. DNA for the CDR3: TGTGCCAGCATATCGGGGGGGGGCTACGAGCAGTACTTC. It encodes CASISGGGYEQYF.

This chain connects TRBV7-9 to TRBJ2-1; perhaps TRBD1 as D (5 bases). Germline CDR1 and CDR2: SEHNR and FQNEAQ (reference sequence). The CDR3 sequence is 18 residues long. Trimming took 2 bases from V and 4 from J, leaving 21 bases between them. CDR3 sequence: CASSLNRGQELLYNEQFF. CDR3 nucleotide sequence: TGTGCCAGCAGCTTAAATAGGGGTCAGGAGCTTCTATACAATGAGCAGTTCTTC.

V gene TRBV13 combines with J gene TRBJ2-2; D may match TRBD1 or TRBD2 (5 bases each). This CDR3 region has 15 residues. The germline CDR1 and CDR2 sequences are PRHDT and FYEKMQ (reference sequence). V gave up 5 bases and J gave up 1 base, with 11 bases separating them. The CDR3 here is CASSPWDQNTGELFF. The CDR3 DNA reads as TGTGCCAGCAGCCCGTGGGACCAGAACACCGGGGAGCTGTTTTTT.

This chain's CDR3 is CASSRDRDSLNTGELFF. The DNA of the CDR3 is TGTGCCAGTAGTCGGGACAGGGATTCTTTGAACACCGGGGAGCTGTTTTTT. The chain links TRBV19 to TRBJ2-2, with TRBD1 matching over 9 bases. V shed 5 bases and J 1 base; nucleotides not matched to a gene: 8. Germline CDR1 is LNHDA and CDR2 is SQIVND (reference sequence). The CDR3 sequence is 17 residues long.

This chain connects TRBV7-9 to TRBJ2-5; D possibly uses TRBD1 or TRBD2 (6 bases each). This CDR3 region has 15 residues. Germline CDR1 reads SEHNR; CDR2 reads FQNEAQ (reference sequence). Trimming removed 2 bases from V and 4 bases from J, with 14 bases in between. The CDR3 DNA reads as TGTGCCAGCAGCTTATTAGCGGAGGGGGGAGAGACCCAGTACTTC. It encodes CASSLLAEGGETQYF.

The genes are TRBV18 and TRBJ1-1, with D possibly matching TRBD1 (5 bases). This CDR3 has 13 amino acids. The V end was cut by 6 bases, the J end by 1 base, with 9 bases between. Germline values: CDR1 KGHSH, CDR2 LQKENI. CDR3 sequence (DNA): TGTGCCAGCTCCCCCGGACAGAACACTGAAGCTTTCTTT. It specifies CASSPGQNTEAFF.

The rearrangement joins TRBV28 to TRBJ2-5, with 9 nucleotides matching TRBD1. Germline V gene lookup returns CDR1 MDHEN and CDR2 SYDVKM. The CDR3 loop spans 16 amino acids. Losses at the gene ends were 5 bases for V and 5 bases for J; bases not matched to a gene: 12. CDR3 protein: CASSPGTGSGVETQYF. The DNA of the CDR3 is TGTGCCAGCAGTCCTGGGACAGGGAGCGGCGTGGAGACCCAGTACTTC.

The V and J genes are TRBV5-6 and TRBJ1-1, with a possible D match to TRBD1 (5 bases). The CDR3 sequence is 15 residues long. The germline V gene has CDR1 SGHDT and CDR2 YYEEEE. Trimming pared 0 bases from V and 1 base from J, leaving 10 bases between. Here the CDR3 reads CASSLEYRKNTEAFF. As DNA, the CDR3 is TGTGCCAGCAGCTTGGAATACAGGAAGAACACTGAAGCTTTCTTT.

CDR3 region: CASSLRSGQQFF. CDR3 bases: TGTGCCAGCAGCTTAAGGTCGGGTCAGCAGTTCTTC. This chain links TRBV7-3 with TRBJ2-1; D uncertain. This CDR3 is 12 amino acids long. Trimming took 1 base from V and 11 from J, leaving 9 bases between them. Germline assignment: CDR1 SGHTA and CDR2 FQGTGA. The full variable domain, with the rest looked up from reference TRBV7-3 and TRBJ2-1, is GAGVSQTPSNKVTEKGKYVELRCDPISGHTALYWYRQSLGQGPEFLIYFQGTGAADDSGLPNDRFFAVRPEGSVSTLKIQRTERGDSAVYLCASSLRSGQQFFGPGTRLTVL.

This chain links TRBV4-2 with TRBJ1-3, with no clear D. Per germline, CDR1 LGHNA and CDR2 YNFKEQ. CDR3 length equals 13 residues. Trimming left V 5 bases short and J 3 bases short, with 8 bases between. The CDR3 sequence is CASSFGHGNTIYF. DNA of the CDR3: TGTGCCAGCAGCTTTGGTCATGGAAACACCATATATTTT.

This clone was detected only a few times. J is TRBJ2-7 and V is TRBV6-5; D gene unclear. The germline CDR1 and CDR2 sequences are MNHEY and SVGAGI. The CDR3 spans 13 residues. V lost 5 bases, J lost 6 bases, and 14 bases lay in between. This CDR3 reads CASSQSPRREQYF. The CDR3 DNA reads TGTGCCAGCAGTCAGTCCCCTCGACGCGAGCAGTACTTC.

The rearrangement links TRBV7-2 to TRBJ2-1; 7 nucleotides align to TRBD2. The CDR3 extends over 15 amino acids. Germline assignment: CDR1 SGHTA and CDR2 FQGNSA. V shed 5 bases and J 5 bases; nucleotides not matched to a gene: 9. CDR3 sequence reads: CASSPVFGGNNEQFF. The CDR3 DNA reads TGTGCCAGCAGCCCTGTTTTCGGGGGGAACAATGAGCAGTTCTTC.

CDR3 bases: TGCGCCAGCAGCCTATTGGACAGGGGATCACCCCTCCACTTT. Encoded protein: CASSLLDRGSPLHF. The chain employs TRBV5-1 and TRBJ1-6, with 9 bases identical to TRBD1. The CDR3 is 14 amino acids. CDR1 is SGHRS, CDR2 YFSETQ, per germline. The trim removed 4 bases at V and 10 bases at J, leaving 6 bases unmatched.

This clone has a handful of counts. The rearrangement links TRBV7-3 to TRBJ2-3; 12 bases line up with TRBD2. Germline lookup yields CDR1 SGHTA and CDR2 FQGTGA. CDR3 length: 18 residues. V lost 5 bases to trimming and J lost 3 bases; unmatched junction nucleotides: 12. CDR3 DNA sequence: TGTGCCAGCAGCCATACCCCCTCCGGGACTAGCGGGACAGATACGCAGTATTTT. It translates to CASSHTPSGTSGTDTQYF. The full variable domain, rest sourced from reference TRBV7-3 and TRBJ2-3, is GAGVSQTPSNKVTEKGKYVELRCDPISGHTALYWYRQSLGQGPEFLIYFQGTGAADDSGLPNDRFFAVRPEGSVSTLKIQRTERGDSAVYLCASSHTPSGTSGTDTQYFGPGTRLTVL.